This TCR beta chain was captured in a study of T cell repertoires in cytomegalovirus infection. Regarding the study as a whole: Ex vivo, HLA-C-restricted CMV-specific TCR beta clonotypes prevailed over the rest of the response.

Trimming took off 1 base at V and 1 base at J, with 8 bases between the two ends. The CDR3 is 14 residues long. Per the germline V gene, CDR1 is SGHRS and CDR2 is YFSETQ. TCRdb processed the reads anew with MiXCR; each CDR3 protein has one entry. This table has approximately 250,000 distinct CDR3 sequences, approximately 7% appearing once. This clonotype has ten or more counts. Its antigen is undetermined. V is TRBV5-1 and J is TRBJ1-1, with D unclear. This clonotype was sampled from a human donor in good health (CMV status not recorded). Some clones in this sample may be carry-over from other donors' samples. Sequencing was performed on PBMCs. The CDR3 region has the DNA TGCGCCAGCAGCTTGTCTACGGAGAACACTGAAGCTTTCTTT. Translating gives CASSLSTENTEAFF.